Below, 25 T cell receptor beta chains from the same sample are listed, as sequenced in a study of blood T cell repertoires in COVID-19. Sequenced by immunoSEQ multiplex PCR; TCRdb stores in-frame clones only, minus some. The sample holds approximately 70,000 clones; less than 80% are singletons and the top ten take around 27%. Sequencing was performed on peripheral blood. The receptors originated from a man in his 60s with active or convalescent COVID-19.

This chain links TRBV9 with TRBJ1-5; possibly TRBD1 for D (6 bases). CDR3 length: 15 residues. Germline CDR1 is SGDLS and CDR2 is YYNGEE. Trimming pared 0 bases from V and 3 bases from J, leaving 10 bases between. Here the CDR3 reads CASSVAGEVNQPQHF. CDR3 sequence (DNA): TGTGCCAGCAGCGTAGCAGGGGAAGTCAATCAGCCCCAGCATTTT.

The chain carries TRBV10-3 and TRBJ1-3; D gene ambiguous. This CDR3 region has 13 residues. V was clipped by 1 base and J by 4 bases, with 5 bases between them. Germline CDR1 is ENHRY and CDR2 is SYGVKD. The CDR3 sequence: CAISEYPGNTIYF. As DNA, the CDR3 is TGTGCCATCAGTGAGTATCCAGGAAACACCATATATTTT.

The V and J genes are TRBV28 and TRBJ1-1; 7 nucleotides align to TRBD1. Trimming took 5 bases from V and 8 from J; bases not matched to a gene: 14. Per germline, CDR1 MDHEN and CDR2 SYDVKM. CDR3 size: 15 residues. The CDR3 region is CASSSLDRYPSEAFF. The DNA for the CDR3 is TGTGCCAGCAGTAGCCTGGACAGGTACCCGTCGGAAGCTTTCTTT.

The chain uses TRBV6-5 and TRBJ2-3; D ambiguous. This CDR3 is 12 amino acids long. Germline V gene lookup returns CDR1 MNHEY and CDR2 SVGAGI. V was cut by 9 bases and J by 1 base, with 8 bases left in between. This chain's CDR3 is CASSSGTDTQYF. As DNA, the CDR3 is TGTGCCAGTTCCTCCGGCACAGATACGCAGTATTTT.

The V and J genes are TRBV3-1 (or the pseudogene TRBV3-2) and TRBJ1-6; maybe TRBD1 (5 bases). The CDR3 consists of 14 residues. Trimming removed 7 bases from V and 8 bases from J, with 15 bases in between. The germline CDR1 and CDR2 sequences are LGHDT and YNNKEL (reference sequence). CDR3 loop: CASTTVTGDSPLHF. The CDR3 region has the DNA TGTGCCAGCACCACAGTTACGGGGGATTCACCCCTCCACTTT.

CDR3 region: CASSLDSDRLRPYEQYF. The CDR3, as DNA: TGTGCCAGCAGCTTAGATTCGGACAGGTTGAGACCCTACGAGCAGTACTTC. J is TRBJ2-7 and V is TRBV7-2; 7 bases are shared with TRBD1. The CDR3 runs 17 residues. From germline, CDR1 is SGHTA and CDR2 FQGNSA. J was trimmed by 2 bases and V by 1 base; bases with no gene match: 11. The full variable domain, rest sourced from reference TRBV7-2 and TRBJ2-7, is GAGVSQSPSNKVTEKGKDVELRCDPISGHTALYWYRQSLGQGLEFLIYFQGNSAPDKSGLPSDRFSAERTGGSVSTLTIQRTQQEDSAVYLCASSLDSDRLRPYEQYFGPGTRLTVT.

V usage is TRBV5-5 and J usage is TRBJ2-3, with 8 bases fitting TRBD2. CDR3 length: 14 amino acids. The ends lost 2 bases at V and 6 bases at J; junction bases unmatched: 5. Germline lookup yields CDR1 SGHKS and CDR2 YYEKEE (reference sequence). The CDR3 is CASSFGGDVDTQYF. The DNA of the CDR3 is TGTGCCAGCAGCTTCGGGGGGGATGTGGATACGCAGTATTTT.

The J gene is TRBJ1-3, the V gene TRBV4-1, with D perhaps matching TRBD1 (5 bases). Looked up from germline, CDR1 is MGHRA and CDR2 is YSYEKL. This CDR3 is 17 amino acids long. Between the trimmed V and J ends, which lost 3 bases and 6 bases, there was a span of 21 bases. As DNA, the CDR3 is TGCGCCAGCAGCCAGTCACTCAAGCAGGGCGGGAAAAACACCATATATTTT. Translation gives CASSQSLKQGGKNTIYF.

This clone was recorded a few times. The CDR3 is CASSSQGYYGYTF. The CDR3 nucleotides are TGTGCCAGCAGCTCACAGGGGTACTATGGCTACACCTTC. This chain connects TRBV7-8 to TRBJ1-2; 7 bases are a match to TRBD1. Germline CDR1 is SGHVS and CDR2 is FQNEAQ. V was pared by 4 bases and J by 3 bases, with 2 bases of the junction left unmatched. This CDR3 has 13 amino acids. The full variable domain, completed using reference TRBV7-8 and TRBJ1-2, is GAGVSQSPRYKVAKRGQDVALRCDPISGHVSLFWYQQALGQGPEFLTYFQNEAQLDKSGLPSDRFFAERPEGSVSTLKIQRTQQEDSAVYLCASSSQGYYGYTFGSGTRLTVV.

The CDR3 DNA follows: TGTGCCAGCAGTCCAACTTGGGGGGGCTTGAACAATGAGCAGTTCTTC. Its protein product is CASSPTWGGLNNEQFF. The gene calls are TRBV3-1 (or the pseudogene TRBV3-2) and TRBJ2-1; D is possibly TRBD2 (7 bases). The CDR3 is made up of 16 amino acids. V lost 6 bases, J lost 5 bases, and 20 bases lay in between. The V gene's germline CDR1 is LGHDT and CDR2 YNNKEL (reference sequence).

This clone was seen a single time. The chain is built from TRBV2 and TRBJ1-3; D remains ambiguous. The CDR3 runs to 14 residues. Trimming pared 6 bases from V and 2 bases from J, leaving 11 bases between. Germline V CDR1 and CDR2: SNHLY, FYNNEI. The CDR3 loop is CASSQEGAGNTIYF. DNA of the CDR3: TGTGCCAGCAGCCAGGAGGGAGCTGGAAACACCATATATTTT.

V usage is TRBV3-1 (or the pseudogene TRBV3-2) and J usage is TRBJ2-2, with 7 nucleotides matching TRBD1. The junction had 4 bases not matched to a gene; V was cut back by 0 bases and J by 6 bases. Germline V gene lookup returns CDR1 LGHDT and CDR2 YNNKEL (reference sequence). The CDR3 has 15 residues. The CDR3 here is CASSQDIGGSGELFF. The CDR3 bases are TGTGCCAGCAGCCAAGATATAGGGGGCTCCGGGGAGCTGTTTTTT.

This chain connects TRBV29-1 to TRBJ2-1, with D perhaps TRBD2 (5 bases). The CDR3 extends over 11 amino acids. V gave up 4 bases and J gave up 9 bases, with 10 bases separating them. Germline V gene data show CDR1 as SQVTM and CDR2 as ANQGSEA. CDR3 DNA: TGCAGCGTTGGAGGGTACGCTGAGCAGTTCTTC. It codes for CSVGGYAEQFF.

As DNA, the CDR3 is TGCGCCAGCACCAGGGACAACTACAATGAGCAGTTCTTC. Protein product: CASTRDNYNEQFF. V usage is TRBV5-1 and J usage is TRBJ2-1; maybe TRBD1 (6 bases). V dropped 6 bases and J dropped 3 bases, with 10 bases sitting between them. The CDR3 totals 13 residues. Germline V lookup: CDR1 SGHRS, CDR2 YFSETQ.

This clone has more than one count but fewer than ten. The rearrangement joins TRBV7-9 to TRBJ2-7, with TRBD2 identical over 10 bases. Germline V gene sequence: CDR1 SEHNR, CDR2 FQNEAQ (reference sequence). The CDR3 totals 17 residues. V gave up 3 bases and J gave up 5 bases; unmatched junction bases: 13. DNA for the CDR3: TGTGCCAGCAGCTTGGGACGTTCGACTAGCGGGCTCCACGAGCAGTACTTC. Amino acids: CASSLGRSTSGLHEQYF.

DNA of the CDR3: TGTGCCAGCAGCTTAGTCGCGGGCGCCTACGAGCAGTACTTC. Protein: CASSLVAGAYEQYF. V is TRBV11-2 and J is TRBJ2-7; possible D gene TRBD2, 5 bases. Germline CDR1 is SGHAT and CDR2 is FQNNGV. Deletions cut 1 base from V and 2 bases from J, with 9 bases between. This CDR3 has 14 residues.

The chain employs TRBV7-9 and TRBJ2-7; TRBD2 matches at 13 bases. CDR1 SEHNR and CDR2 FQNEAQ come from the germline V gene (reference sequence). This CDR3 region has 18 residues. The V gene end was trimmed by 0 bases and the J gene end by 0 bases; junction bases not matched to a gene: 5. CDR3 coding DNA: TGTGCCAGCAGCTTAGCGCTAACTAGCGGGGGGGCCTCCTACGAGCAGTACTTC. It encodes CASSLALTSGGASYEQYF.

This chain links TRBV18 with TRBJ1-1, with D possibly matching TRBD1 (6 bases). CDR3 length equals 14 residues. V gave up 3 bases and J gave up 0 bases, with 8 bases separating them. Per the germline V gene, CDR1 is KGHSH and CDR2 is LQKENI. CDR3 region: CASSPGQMNTEAFF. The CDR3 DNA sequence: TGTGCCAGCTCACCCGGACAGATGAACACTGAAGCTTTCTTT.

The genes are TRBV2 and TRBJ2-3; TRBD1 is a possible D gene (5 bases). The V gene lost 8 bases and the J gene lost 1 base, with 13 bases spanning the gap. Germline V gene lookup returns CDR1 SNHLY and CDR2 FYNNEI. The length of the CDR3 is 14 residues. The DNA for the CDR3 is TGTGCCAGCTCTAGAGACAGAGGCACAGATACGCAGTATTTT. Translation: CASSRDRGTDTQYF.

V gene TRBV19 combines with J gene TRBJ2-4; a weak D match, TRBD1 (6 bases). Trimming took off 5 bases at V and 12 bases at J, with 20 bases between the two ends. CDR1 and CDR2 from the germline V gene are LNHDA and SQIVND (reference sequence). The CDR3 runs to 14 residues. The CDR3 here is CASSPMTGQLTQYF. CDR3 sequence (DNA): TGTGCCAGTAGTCCTATGACAGGACAACTTACTCAGTACTTC.

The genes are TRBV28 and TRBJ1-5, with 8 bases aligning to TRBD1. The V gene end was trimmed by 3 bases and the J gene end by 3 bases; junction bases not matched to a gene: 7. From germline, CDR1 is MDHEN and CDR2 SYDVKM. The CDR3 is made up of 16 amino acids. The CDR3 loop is CASSFGQGGHNQPQHF. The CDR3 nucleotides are TGTGCCAGCAGTTTCGGACAGGGAGGGCACAATCAGCCCCAGCATTTT.

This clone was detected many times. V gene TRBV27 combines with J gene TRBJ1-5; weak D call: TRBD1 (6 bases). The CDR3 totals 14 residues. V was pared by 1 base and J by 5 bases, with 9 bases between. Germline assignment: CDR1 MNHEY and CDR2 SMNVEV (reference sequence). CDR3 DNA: TGTGCCAGCAGTTTATTGGGGGCGGATCAGCCCCAGCATTTT. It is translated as CASSLLGADQPQHF.

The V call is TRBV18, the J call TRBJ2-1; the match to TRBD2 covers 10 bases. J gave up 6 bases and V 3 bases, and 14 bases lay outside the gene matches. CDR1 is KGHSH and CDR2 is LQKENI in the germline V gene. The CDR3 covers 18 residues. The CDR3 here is CASSPLKGSGGAGNEQFF. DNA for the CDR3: TGTGCCAGCTCACCGTTGAAGGGAAGCGGGGGGGCAGGCAATGAGCAGTTCTTC.

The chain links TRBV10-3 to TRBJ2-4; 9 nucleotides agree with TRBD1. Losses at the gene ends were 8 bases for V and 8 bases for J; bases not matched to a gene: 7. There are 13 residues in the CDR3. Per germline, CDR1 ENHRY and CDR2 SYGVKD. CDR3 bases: TGTGCCATCCGGACAGGGGAGACCGACATTCAGTACTTC. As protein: CAIRTGETDIQYF.

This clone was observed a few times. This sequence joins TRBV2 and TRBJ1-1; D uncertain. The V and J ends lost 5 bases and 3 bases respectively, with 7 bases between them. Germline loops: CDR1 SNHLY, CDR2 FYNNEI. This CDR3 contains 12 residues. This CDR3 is CASSRRDTEAFF. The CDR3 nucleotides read TGTGCCAGCAGTCGGCGGGACACTGAAGCTTTCTTT.